These T cell receptor beta chains were read from a single sample in a study of response to subunit inactivated influenza vaccine. Using its own MiXCR run on the RT-PCR reads, TCRdb lists one record per CDR3 protein. The table records some 500,000 distinct CDR3 sequences, around 13% of them present only once. The starting material was PBMCs from blood, obtained around seven weeks after vaccination. The receptors come from a man aged 50 to 59 who received an inactivated influenza vaccine. Both conserved end residues are part of each CDR3. The order of the fields is clone size, V gene, J gene, D gene, CDR3 DNA, CDR3 protein. D genes are given only for firm matches. A clone size is listed for some rows: how often the clone was seen (once, few, many), or a class if it is expanded.

few	TRBV7-9	TRBJ2-7	TRBD1	TGTGCCAGCAGCTTAGTGGGACAGGGAAGGACCTACGAGCAGTACTTC	CASSLVGQGRTYEQYF
-	TRBV28	TRBJ1-5	TRBD1	TGTGCCAGCAGGGGGGACAGTCGTGAGAAGCCCCAGCATTTT	CASRGDSREKPQHF
few	TRBV11-2	TRBJ2-3	-	TGTGCCAGCAGCTTAGTGCCAGGCTCCACAGATACGCAGTATTTT	CASSLVPGSTDTQYF
-	TRBV6-1	TRBJ2-3	-	TGTGCCAGCAGTGAAAGGGCGGGGGCCCAAGATACGCAGTATTTT	CASSERAGAQDTQYF
many	TRBV10-3	TRBJ2-2	-	TGTGCCATCAGTCCGGTAGCAGGCACCGGGGAGCTGTTTTTT	CAISPVAGTGELFF
few	TRBV29-1	TRBJ2-5	-	TGCAGCGTTGAATTACTAACCCGGCCCCAAGAGACCCAGTACTTC	CSVELLTRPQETQYF
-	TRBV20-1	TRBJ2-3	-	TGCAGTGCTAGAGACCCGCGACGTAGCACAGATACGCAGTATTTT	CSARDPRRSTDTQYF
-	TRBV3-1	TRBJ1-1	-	TGTGCCAGCAGCCTCGGTGGGGCGGCGAACACTGAAGCTTTCTTT	CASSLGGAANTEAFF
-	TRBV2	TRBJ2-7	-	TGTGCCAGCAGTTCCGGGACCTTAAACTACGAGCAGTACTTC	CASSSGTLNYEQYF
-	TRBV6-1	TRBJ1-5	TRBD1	TGTGCCAGCAGTGGACAGGGGCGCAAACAGCCCCAGCATTTT	CASSGQGRKQPQHF
few	TRBV5-1	TRBJ2-7	-	TGCGCCAGCAGCTTGGGGGGCCCCAGGATTTCTCCGGTGGAATACGAGCAGTACTTC	CASSLGGPRISPVEYEQYF
-	TRBV28	TRBJ2-3	-	TGTGCCAGCAGTTTCCCCCTCCCCGCGGGCAGCACAGATACGCAGTATTTT	CASSFPLPAGSTDTQYF
-	TRBV21-1	TRBJ2-1	-	TGTGCCAGCAGCAAAGCGTGCAGGCCGTCACCGCCATACAATGAGCAGTTCTTC	CASSKACRPSPPYNEQFF
few	TRBV15	TRBJ2-5	-	TGTGCCACCAGCAGAGATGGTTACTACCAAGAGACCCAGTACTTC	CATSRDGYYQETQYF
-	TRBV12-5	TRBJ2-7	-	TGTGCTAGTGTCTTAATGCGGCCAAGCTACGAGCAGTACTTC	CASVLMRPSYEQYF
-	TRBV7-6	TRBJ2-1	TRBD1	TGTGCCAGCAGCGTAGCCGGGACAGGGAGCTCCTACAATGAGCAGTTCTTC	CASSVAGTGSSYNEQFF
few	TRBV5-1	TRBJ1-4	-	TGCGCCAGCAGCTTGGCCGCGGCAGGGACTGGCGAAAAACTGTTTTTT	CASSLAAAGTGEKLFF
-	TRBV7-2	TRBJ2-7	TRBD2	TGTGCCAGCAGCCCGGGTCCGGGAGGGACCTACGAGCAGTACTTC	CASSPGPGGTYEQYF
-	TRBV7-2	TRBJ2-2	-	TGTGCCAGCAGCTTAATCAGGGAAGGGGAGCTGTTTTTT	CASSLIREGELFF
-	TRBV28	TRBJ1-1	-	TGTGCCAGCAGGTGGGGGGGTTCTGGGTACACTGAAGCTTTCTTT	CASRWGGSGYTEAFF
-	TRBV5-1	TRBJ2-1	-	TGCGCCAGCAGCTTGGGCTCTAGCGACCGAGAGCAGTTCTTC	CASSLGSSDREQFF
-	TRBV21-1	TRBJ2-3	-	TGTGCCAGCAGCATCAGAAGGGAAGTCGGCACAGATACGCAGTATTTT	CASSIRREVGTDTQYF
few	TRBV29-1	TRBJ2-2	-	TGCAGCGTTGAGGGGGCTATAGGGGAGCTGTTTTTT	CSVEGAIGELFF
many	TRBV6-5	TRBJ2-2	-	TGTGCCAGCGGCCTGCAGCCCGGGGAGCTGTTTTTT	CASGLQPGELFF
-	TRBV30	TRBJ2-3	TRBD1	TGTGCCTGGATCTTACAGGGGCTTTTATCAGATACGCAGTATTTT	CAWILQGLLSDTQYF
-	TRBV3-1	TRBJ2-5	-	TGTGCCAGCAGCCAAGTCGGTATTGCCCAGTACTTC	CASSQVGIAQYF
few	TRBV12-3/TRBV12-4	TRBJ2-7	-	TGTGCCAGCAGTTCGACCCCTAGGGGGCAGTACTTC	CASSSTPRGQYF
few	TRBV12-3/TRBV12-4	TRBJ2-3	-	TGTGCCAGCAGTTTACACTGGGCGCAGCCGGATACGCAGTATTTT	CASSLHWAQPDTQYF
few	TRBV6-6	TRBJ2-1	TRBD2	TGTGCCAGCAGGCGGGAGGTCAATGAGCAGTTCTTC	CASRREVNEQFF
-	TRBV7-9	TRBJ2-3	TRBD2	TGTGCCAGCAGCCAACAACTAGCGGGAGTAACAGATACGCAGTATTTT	CASSQQLAGVTDTQYF
-	TRBV14	TRBJ1-2	-	TGTGCCAGCAGCCTAAACAGGGCACCGAGCTATGGCTACACCTTC	CASSLNRAPSYGYTF
-	TRBV5-1	TRBJ2-5	-	TGCGCCAGCAGCTTGGAAGGTCCCGAGCAAGAGACCCAGTACTTC	CASSLEGPEQETQYF
-	TRBV4-3	TRBJ1-1	-	TGCGCCAGCAGCCAAGCAGTCGACAGAGAAATGAACACTGAAGCTTTCTTT	CASSQAVDREMNTEAFF
few	TRBV7-2	TRBJ1-1	TRBD1	TGTGCCAGCAGCTTAGCTTCGACAGGGTTGGCCACTGAAGCTTTCTTT	CASSLASTGLATEAFF
-	TRBV6-2/TRBV6-3	TRBJ2-7	-	TGTGCCAGCAGTTCCCCTTTGGACCGAACCTACGAGCAGTACTTC	CASSSPLDRTYEQYF
few	TRBV4-2	TRBJ2-7	TRBD1	TGTGCCAGCAGCCAAGAGGGGACAGTTGGTCGGCACGAGCAGTACTTC	CASSQEGTVGRHEQYF
many	TRBV29-1	TRBJ2-3	TRBD2	TGCAGCGTTGAATTAAGCGGGAGTGGCACAGATACGCAGTATTTT	CSVELSGSGTDTQYF
many	TRBV10-3	TRBJ2-5	-	TGTGCCATCAGTGAGTCGAAAGAGACCCAGTACTTC	CAISESKETQYF
few	TRBV6-2/TRBV6-3	TRBJ2-1	TRBD2	TGTGCCAGCACCCTTAGCGGGAGTCATGAGCAGTTCTTC	CASTLSGSHEQFF
-	TRBV7-2	TRBJ2-5	-	TGTGCCAGCAGCTTAGGAGGATCCGGGACAGAGACCCAGTACTTC	CASSLGGSGTETQYF
many	TRBV5-1	TRBJ2-3	-	TGCGCCAGCAGCTCCGGGACCCCCGGCACAGATACGCAGTATTTT	CASSSGTPGTDTQYF
-	TRBV20-1	TRBJ2-3	-	TGCAGTGCTAGACCGCCTACTAGCACAGATACGCAGTATTTT	CSARPPTSTDTQYF
-	TRBV7-9	TRBJ2-1	-	TGTGCCAGCAGCTTATCCAGGATCAATGAGCAGTTCTTC	CASSLSRINEQFF
-	TRBV24-1	TRBJ2-2	-	TGTGCCACCGGTTCAGGGGTATCCGGGGAGCTGTTTTTT	CATGSGVSGELFF
-	TRBV7-2	TRBJ2-3	-	TGTGCCAGCAGCTTATTATGGACAGATACGCAGTATTTT	CASSLLWTDTQYF
many	TRBV7-2	TRBJ2-7	-	TGTGCCAGCAGCCCACCTACCGCCGAGCAGTACTTC	CASSPPTAEQYF
-	TRBV4-2	TRBJ2-1	-	TGTGCCAGCAGCCAATCTCCGGGACCGCGTGAGCAGTTCTTC	CASSQSPGPREQFF
many	TRBV6-5	TRBJ2-3	TRBD2	TGTGCCAGCAGTTACTCTGAGCGGGGGGGAACAGATACGCAGTATTTT	CASSYSERGGTDTQYF
-	TRBV7-9	TRBJ2-7	-	TGTGCCAGCAGCCAGGGGGGAGGGAATCCCTACGAGCAGTACTTC	CASSQGGGNPYEQYF